These 22 T cell receptor beta chains were sequenced from one sample in a study of glioma-infiltrating T cells. Using RNA template, CDR3s of TCR alpha and beta were amplified with iRepertoire arm-PCR. Each CDR3 protein is one row after TCRdb ran MiXCR on the multiplex PCR reads. The sample records roughly 3,600 distinct CDR3 sequences, approximately 86% being singletons. Sequencing was performed on glioma tissue, nonneoplastic brain tissue, or PBMCs (not recorded which). Every receptor here comes from a human donor with low-grade glioma or glioblastoma, undergoing nonglioma brain surgery, or in good health (not recorded which).

This clonotype was picked up one time. Since it is a stray read in a library aimed at alpha chains, this beta chain has a size that is not meaningful. This sequence joins TRBV28 and TRBJ1-5; a possible D gene is TRBD1 (5 bases). There are 15 residues in the CDR3. V was clipped by 6 bases and J by 2 bases, with 14 bases between them. The germline CDR1 and CDR2 sequences are MDHEN and SYDVKM. The CDR3: CASSSEGLGNQPQHF. The CDR3 nucleotides read TGTGCCAGCAGCTCAGAGGGGCTTGGCAATCAGCCCCAGCATTTT. Full variable domain (remainder filled in from reference TRBV28 and TRBJ1-5): DVKVTQSSRYLVKRTGEKVFLECVQDMDHENMFWYRQDPGLGLRLIYFSYDVKMKEKGDIPEGYSVSREKKERFSLILESASTNQTSMYLCASSSEGLGNQPQHFGDGTRLSIL.

Of note for this clonotype: This beta chain is an off-target read within a library intended for alpha chains, so its frequency means little. The chain joins TRBV6-5 to TRBJ1-1; unclear D gene. V was shortened by 3 bases and J by 4 bases, with 15 bases between the two germline ends. Germline V gene sequence: CDR1 MNHEY, CDR2 SVGAGI. The CDR3 has 15 residues. The CDR3 region has the DNA TGTGCCAGCAGTTATATCACAGTCTGGCCCACTGAAGCTTTCTTT. This translates into CASSYITVWPTEAFF.

In this sample, this clonotype turned up a few times. The library was built for alpha chains, so this beta chain is an off-target read and its size means little. The genes are TRBV6-2 or TRBV6-3 and TRBJ2-1, with D possibly TRBD2 on 6 matching bases. Germline V lookup: CDR1 MNHEY, CDR2 SVGEGT. V was trimmed by 2 bases and J by 10 bases, leaving 9 bases between them. This CDR3 comprises 12 residues. CDR3 sequence (DNA): TGTGCCAGCAGTTACGGCGCGGGAGAGCAGTTCTTC. It is translated as CASSYGAGEQFF.

In the case of this clonotype: A library made for alpha chains picked up this beta chain off target, so its size means little. The chain has TRBV20-1 and TRBJ2-3; 7 bases align to TRBD2. The V and J ends lost 1 base and 2 bases, in that order; junction bases with no gene match: 9. This CDR3 has 16 amino acids. Per germline, CDR1 DFQATT and CDR2 SNEGSKA (reference sequence). Written as DNA, the CDR3 is TGCAGTGCTAGAGTAGGAAGCGGGAAGGTCACAGATACGCAGTATTTT. Its translation is CSARVGSGKVTDTQYF.

Remarks on this clonotype: The junction does not match germline at one end; this may be a read error. This beta chain lies outside the target of a library built for alpha chains; its clone size means little. The V and J genes are TRBV6-1 and TRBJ2-7; D remains unclear. This CDR3 has 15 amino acids. In germline, CDR1 is MNHNS, CDR2 SASEGT. The CDR3 bases are TGTGCCAGCAGTGAAATTTTGGATCCCTCCCACGAGCAGTACTTC. Translation gives CASSEILDPSHEQYF.

About this clonotype itself: This beta chain is an off-target read within a library intended for alpha chains, so its frequency means little. This chain joins TRBV4-1 and TRBJ2-5; 7 bases map to TRBD2. The CDR3 loop spans 17 amino acids. Per germline, CDR1 MGHRA and CDR2 YSYEKL. After removal of 1 base from V and 4 bases from J, the junction contained 12 bases not matched to a gene. This chain's CDR3 is CASSQAPGGLDRETQYF. Here the CDR3 DNA reads TGCGCCAGCAGCCAAGCCCCGGGAGGACTAGATAGAGAGACCCAGTACTTC.

For this clonotype: The size of this beta chain means little, since it is a stray read in a library made for alpha chains. V is TRBV20-1 and J is TRBJ2-3, with D maybe TRBD2 (5 bases). There are 13 residues in the CDR3. CDR1 and CDR2 (germline): DFQATT, SNEGSKA (reference sequence). V was pared by 6 bases and J by 2 bases, with 12 bases between. CDR3 in DNA: TGCAGTGCCACCGACTACAACACAGATACGCAGTATTTT. Its protein product is CSATDYNTDTQYF.

As regards this clonotype: This beta chain is a stray read from a library made for alpha chains; its abundance is not meaningful. This chain joins TRBV11-1 and TRBJ1-1; 7 positions agree with TRBD1. This CDR3 has 13 amino acids. Trimming took 5 bases from V and 8 from J; bases not matched to a gene: 8. Per germline, CDR1 SGHAT and CDR2 FQDESV (reference sequence). This CDR3 is CASSQMGQPEAFF. The CDR3 coding sequence is TGTGCCAGCAGCCAGATGGGACAGCCGGAAGCTTTCTTT.

As regards this clonotype: Because the library targeted alpha chains, this beta chain is an off-target read whose size means little. The chain employs TRBV7-9 and TRBJ2-7, with D possibly being TRBD1 or TRBD2 (5 bases each). Germline CDR1 SEHNR, CDR2 FQNEAQ (reference sequence). CDR3 length equals 16 residues. V lost 5 bases and J lost 2, with 19 bases in between. The DNA of the CDR3 is TGTGCCAGCAGCCCCGGGGCGGCCCAGTGTACCTACGAGCAGTACTTC. Its protein product is CASSPGAAQCTYEQYF.

On this clonotype: This beta chain slipped into a library made for alpha chains as a stray read, so its size is not meaningful. J is TRBJ1-2 and V is TRBV2, with D hard to call. V was cut by 7 bases and J by 1 base, with 16 bases left in between. The germline gives CDR1 SNHLY, CDR2 FYNNEI. The CDR3 extends over 15 amino acids. The CDR3 loop reads CASTRGTESNYGYTF. CDR3 DNA sequence: TGTGCCAGCACCCGAGGAACAGAGAGTAACTATGGCTACACCTTC.

With respect to this clonotype: The library was built for alpha chains, so this beta chain is an off-target read and its size means little. The chain links TRBV28 to TRBJ1-1; no reliable D call. CDR1 and CDR2 (germline): MDHEN, SYDVKM. This CDR3 spans 12 amino acids. The V end was cut by 2 bases, the J end by 4 bases, with 5 bases between. The CDR3 protein is CASSLIRTEAFF. The CDR3 nucleotides read TGTGCCAGCAGTTTAATTCGCACTGAAGCTTTCTTT.

To note about this clonotype: With the library built for alpha chains, this beta chain is off target and its frequency is not meaningful. The rearrangement links TRBV20-1 to TRBJ2-1, with TRBD2 matching over 9 bases. Germline-derived CDR1 and CDR2 are DFQATT and SNEGSKA (reference sequence). V lost 1 base, J lost 4 bases, and 11 bases stayed unmatched. The CDR3 covers 17 residues. For the CDR3, the DNA is TGCAGTGCTAGAGCAGCGGGAGGCCTCCTTAATTACAATGAGCAGTTCTTC. Protein: CSARAAGGLLNYNEQFF.

About this clonotype itself: A library prepared for alpha chains yielded this beta chain as an off-target read; its size is of little meaning. The V call is TRBV7-2, the J call TRBJ2-7; D is uncertain. Germline V lookup: CDR1 SGHTA, CDR2 FQGNSA. The CDR3 sequence is 14 residues long. The germline V and J ends were trimmed by 1 base and 0 bases, with 7 bases remaining between them. DNA of the CDR3: TGTGCCAGCAGCTTAGGAGGATACTCCTACGAGCAGTACTTC. Translated, it gives CASSLGGYSYEQYF.

Concerning this clonotype: A library prepared for alpha chains yielded this beta chain as an off-target read; its size is of little meaning. J is TRBJ2-1 and V is TRBV7-2; TRBD2 might be the D (5 bases). V lost 3 bases and J 5 bases, leaving 11 bases between the germline ends. This CDR3 is built from 14 residues. Germline CDR1 and CDR2: SGHTA and FQGNSA. This CDR3 is CASSFSGKNNEQFF. The CDR3 region has the DNA TGTGCCAGCAGCTTTTCCGGGAAAAACAATGAGCAGTTCTTC.

This clonotype was recorded only once. Because the library targeted alpha chains, this beta chain is an off-target read whose size means little. The chain carries TRBV7-2 and TRBJ2-5, with 11 bases fitting TRBD1. CDR1 is SGHTA and CDR2 is FQGNSA in the germline V gene. CDR3 length equals 13 residues. V trimming: 9 bases; J trimming: 4 bases; junction bases outside the gene matches: 4. CDR3 residues: CASGGTGGETQYF. As DNA, the CDR3 is TGTGCCAGTGGCGGGACAGGGGGAGAGACCCAGTACTTC.

As concerns this clonotype: This beta chain appears as a stray read in a library generated for alpha chains; its size is not informative. CDR3: CATFRGQNFQETQYF. DNA for the CDR3: TGTGCCACTTTCAGGGGACAAAATTTCCAAGAGACCCAGTACTTC. The chain carries TRBV28 and TRBJ2-5; TRBD1 is a possible D gene (6 bases). Germline V gives CDR1 MDHEN, CDR2 SYDVKM. The CDR3 length is 15 residues. The V and J ends lost 10 bases and 1 base respectively, with 19 bases between them.

This clonotype came up once. Since it is a stray read in a library aimed at alpha chains, this beta chain has a size that is not meaningful. The gene calls are TRBV15 and TRBJ1-5; possible D gene TRBD1, 6 bases. This CDR3 has 14 amino acids. V gave up 0 bases and J gave up 6 bases, with 9 bases separating them. CDR1 LNHNV and CDR2 YYDKDF come from the germline V gene (reference sequence). The CDR3 spells CATSRDPGAQPQHF. DNA of the CDR3: TGTGCCACCAGCAGAGATCCGGGGGCTCAGCCCCAGCATTTT.

As to this clonotype: This beta chain came through as a stray read in a library set up for alpha chains, and its size says little. The chain recombines TRBV20-1 with TRBJ1-1; D possibly corresponds to TRBD1 (6 bases). The germline gives CDR1 DFQATT, CDR2 SNEGSKA (reference sequence). CDR3 size: 13 residues. The germline V and J ends were trimmed by 5 bases and 7 bases, with 17 bases remaining between them. CDR3 protein: CSAPTGPALEAFF. The CDR3, as DNA: TGCAGTGCTCCTACAGGGCCCGCGCTTGAAGCTTTCTTT.

With regard to this clonotype: Since it is a stray read in a library aimed at alpha chains, this beta chain has a size that is not meaningful. This chain joins TRBV7-2 and TRBJ1-6; the D is unclear. The germline gives CDR1 SGHTA, CDR2 FQGNSA. This CDR3 contains 14 residues. The V and J ends lost 3 bases and 6 bases respectively, with 9 bases between them. The CDR3 DNA reads TGTGCCAGCAGCTTGAGTCTCGCTAATTCACCCCTCCACTTT. As protein: CASSLSLANSPLHF.

Remarks on this clonotype: Because the library targeted alpha chains, this beta chain is an off-target read whose size means little. The rearrangement links TRBV6-2 or TRBV6-3 to TRBJ2-1, with 8 bases lining up with TRBD2. The CDR3 runs 15 residues. Looked up from germline, CDR1 is MNHEY and CDR2 is SVGEGT. The trim removed 7 bases at V and 4 bases at J, leaving 9 bases unmatched. CDR3 DNA sequence: TGTGCCAGCATTCTAACTAGCGGAGCTTACAATGAGCAGTTCTTC. Translation: CASILTSGAYNEQFF.

Concerning this clonotype itself: A library prepared for alpha chains yielded this beta chain as an off-target read; its size is of little meaning. This chain connects TRBV27 to TRBJ2-5; D is uncertain. Germline V gene sequence: CDR1 MNHEY, CDR2 SMNVEV (reference sequence). The CDR3 has 13 residues. V lost 5 bases and J 5 bases, leaving 12 bases between the germline ends. DNA of the CDR3: TGTGCCAGCAGTCTAACGCGTGTGGAGACCCAGTACTTC. It encodes CASSLTRVETQYF.

About this clonotype itself: With the library built for alpha chains, this beta chain is off target and its frequency is not meaningful. The chain carries TRBV6-1 and TRBJ1-2, with D possibly matching TRBD1 (5 bases). V was shortened by 7 bases and J by 4 bases, with 13 bases between the two germline ends. There are 13 residues in the CDR3. CDR1 is MNHNS, CDR2 SASEGT, per germline. For the CDR3, the DNA is TGTGCCAGCACACAGGACCCCAGCTATGGCTACACCTTC. As protein: CASTQDPSYGYTF.